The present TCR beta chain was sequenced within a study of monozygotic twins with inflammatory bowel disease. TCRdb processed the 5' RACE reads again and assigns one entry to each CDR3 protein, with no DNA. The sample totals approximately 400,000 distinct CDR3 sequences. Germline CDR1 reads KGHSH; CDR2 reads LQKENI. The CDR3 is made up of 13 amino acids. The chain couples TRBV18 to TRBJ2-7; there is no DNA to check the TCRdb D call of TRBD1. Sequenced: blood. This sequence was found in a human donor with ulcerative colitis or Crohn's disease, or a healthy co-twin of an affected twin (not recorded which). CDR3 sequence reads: CASSQQASSEQYF.